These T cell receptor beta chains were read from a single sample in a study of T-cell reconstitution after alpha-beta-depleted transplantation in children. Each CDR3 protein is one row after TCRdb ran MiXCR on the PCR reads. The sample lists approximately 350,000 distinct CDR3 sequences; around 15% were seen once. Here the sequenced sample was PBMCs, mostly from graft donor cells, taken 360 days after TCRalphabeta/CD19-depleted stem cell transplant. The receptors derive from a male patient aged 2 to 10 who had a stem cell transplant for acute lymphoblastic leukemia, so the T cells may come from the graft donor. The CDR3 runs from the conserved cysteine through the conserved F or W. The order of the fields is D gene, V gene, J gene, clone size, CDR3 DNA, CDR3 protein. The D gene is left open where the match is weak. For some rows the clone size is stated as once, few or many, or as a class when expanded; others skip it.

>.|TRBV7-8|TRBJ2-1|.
TGTGCCAGCAGCTTTACCTACAATGAGCAGTTCTTC
CASSFTYNEQFF
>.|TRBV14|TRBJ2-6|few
TGTGCCAGCAGCCAAGTATGGGGCTCTAGGGCCAACGTCCTGACTTTC
CASSQVWGSRANVLTF
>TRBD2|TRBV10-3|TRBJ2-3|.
TGTGCCATCAGTGACTCTAGCGGGAAGGTAGATACGCAGTATTTT
CAISDSSGKVDTQYF
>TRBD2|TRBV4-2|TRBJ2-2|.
TGTGCCAGCAGCCAAGATGCGGGGGGCACCGGGGAGCTGTTTTTT
CASSQDAGGTGELFF
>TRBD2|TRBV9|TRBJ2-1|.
TGTGCCAGCGCGGGGCTAGCGGGGACACAGTTCTTC
CASAGLAGTQFF
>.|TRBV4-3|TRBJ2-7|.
TGCGCCAGCAGCCAAGATCTAGAGAGCTACGAGCAGTACTTC
CASSQDLESYEQYF
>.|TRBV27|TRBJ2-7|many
TGTGCCAGCAGTTTACGGGGTAGGTTCCACGAGCAGTACTTC
CASSLRGRFHEQYF
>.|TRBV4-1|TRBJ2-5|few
TGCGCCAGCAGCCAAGGCCCTAGCCAGGAGACCCAGTACTTC
CASSQGPSQETQYF
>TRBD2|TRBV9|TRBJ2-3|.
TGTGCCAGCAGCCCCGGGACTAGCGGAGGCACAGATACGCAGTATTTT
CASSPGTSGGTDTQYF
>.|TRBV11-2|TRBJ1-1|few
TGTGCCAGCAGCTTAACACCGGTAAACACTGAAGCTTTCTTT
CASSLTPVNTEAFF
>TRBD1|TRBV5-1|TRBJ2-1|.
TGCGCCAGCAGCTTCCGACAGGGGTTCAATGAGCAGTTCTTC
CASSFRQGFNEQFF
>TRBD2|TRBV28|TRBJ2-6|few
TGTGCCAGCAGAGTTGCTATAGCGGGAGGGCCCTCTGGGGCCAACGTCCTGACTTTC
CASRVAIAGGPSGANVLTF
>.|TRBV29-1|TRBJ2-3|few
TGCAGCGTTGAAAAGTCGCGGAGAGCTACGCAGTATTTT
CSVEKSRRATQYF
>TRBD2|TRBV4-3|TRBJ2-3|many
TGCGCCAGCAGCCAAGAATCGGGGCGGGAGGGCACAGATACGCAGTATTTT
CASSQESGREGTDTQYF
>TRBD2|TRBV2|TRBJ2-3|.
TGTACCAGCAGCGAGACTAGCGGGAGGGCTTCTAGCACAGATACGCAGTATTTT
CTSSETSGRASSTDTQYF